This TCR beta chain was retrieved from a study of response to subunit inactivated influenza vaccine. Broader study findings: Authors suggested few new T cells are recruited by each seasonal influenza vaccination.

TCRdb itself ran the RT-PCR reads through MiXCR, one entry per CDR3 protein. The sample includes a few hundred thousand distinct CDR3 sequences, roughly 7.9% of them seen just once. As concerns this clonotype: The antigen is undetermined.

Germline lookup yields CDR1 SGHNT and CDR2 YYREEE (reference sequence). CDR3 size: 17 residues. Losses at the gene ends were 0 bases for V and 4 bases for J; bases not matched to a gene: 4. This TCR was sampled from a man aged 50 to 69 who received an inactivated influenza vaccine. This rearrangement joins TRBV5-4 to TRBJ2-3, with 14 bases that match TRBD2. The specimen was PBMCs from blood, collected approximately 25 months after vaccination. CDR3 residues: CASSLGTSGGLADTQYF. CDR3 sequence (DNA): TGTGCCAGCAGCTTGGGGACTAGCGGGGGGCTCGCAGATACGCAGTATTTT.